This is a list of T cell receptor beta chains from one sample in a study of T cell responses to AZD1222 COVID-19 vaccine. The method was immunoSEQ multiplex PCR; TCRdb's version includes in-frame clones alone and lacks a portion of them. The repertoire holds 110,000 to 150,000 clones, with 85% to 95% as singletons. The sample here was peripheral blood, taken after recovery from COVID-19. The receptors come from an adult who had recovered from COVID-19. Both conserved end residues are part of each CDR3. The order of the fields is V gene, J gene, CDR3 protein.

TRBV7-3	TRBJ2-2	CASSLTSEAGAGGELFF
TRBV29-1	TRBJ2-5	CSVEEQWIQETQYF
TRBV1	TRBJ2-1	CTSSQDREPPDCNEQFF
TRBV19	TRBJ1-5	CASSPFHRGVQPQHF
TRBV30	TRBJ1-2	CAWSGTVYGYTF
TRBV9	TRBJ1-6	CASSGTGDSPLHF
TRBV27	TRBJ2-3	CASSQAGGTPDTQYF
TRBV30	TRBJ2-2	CAWGRGGLNTGELFF
TRBV18	TRBJ2-7	CASSPPRGKAYEQYF
TRBV9	TRBJ2-5	CASSVGGLAGAQETQYF
TRBV28	TRBJ2-7	CASSYLIYEQYF
TRBV2	TRBJ1-5	CANKDRGRTNQPQHF
TRBV28	TRBJ1-5	CASTGQNQPQHF
TRBV27	TRBJ2-7	CASSQTRGQGVIISLYEQYF
TRBV28	TRBJ2-3	CASSFGQQTDTQYF
TRBV5-6	TRBJ1-5	CASSTARQGEWGQPQHF
TRBV30	TRBJ1-2	CAWSVRAVNSGYTF
TRBV19	TRBJ2-7	CASSRGPGQGDFSYEQYF
TRBV5-1	TRBJ2-7	CASSPGSQYEQYF
TRBV29-1	TRBJ2-7	CSVEGDSSYEQYF
TRBV27	TRBJ1-2	CASSFNRTHRHGYTF
TRBV7-9	TRBJ2-1	CASSPWGNNEQFF
TRBV28	TRBJ2-4	CASSQMSRYIQYF
TRBV29-1	TRBJ2-5	CSVPGTGVETQYF
TRBV12-3/TRBV12-4	TRBJ1-2	CASKGRDRAGYTF
TRBV10-1	TRBJ2-6	CASRITGREGANVLTF
TRBV5-6	TRBJ1-4	CASSRPGQGFGKLFF
TRBV11-2	TRBJ2-3	CASSLRPSGSLADTQYF
TRBV5-1	TRBJ1-4	CASSIGGGLDELFF
TRBV6-5	TRBJ1-1	CASSHSRGREAFF
TRBV4-1	TRBJ1-5	CASSPFRGGPRQPQHF
TRBV6-6	TRBJ1-1	CASSYPSLFGSEAFF
TRBV28	TRBJ2-7	CASSLYPGTSGVRSSYEQYF
TRBV7-9	TRBJ2-7	CASSFGSGYEQYF
TRBV7-9	TRBJ2-7	CASSSSLAGGPGEQYF
TRBV27	TRBJ1-2	CASSLSVGGYGYTF
TRBV5-1	TRBJ2-1	CASSLLVVTYNEQFF
TRBV5-6	TRBJ2-5	CASSHPGAETQYF
TRBV6-6	TRBJ2-1	CASSYMGGSYNEQFF
TRBV28	TRBJ2-7	CASSLGGIGIYEQYF
TRBV2	TRBJ2-7	CASTRVREVSEQYF
TRBV7-9	TRBJ2-3	CASSLAASTDTQYF
TRBV3-1/TRBV3-2	TRBJ2-2	CASSDRGTLGELFF
TRBV28	TRBJ2-7	CASSHGQGRVEQYF
TRBV28	TRBJ2-1	CASSPGPWGEQFF
TRBV28	TRBJ1-6	CASSPGRGSPLHF
TRBV18	TRBJ2-1	CASSPRELAYNEQFF
TRBV5-8	TRBJ2-7	CASSSPGQAYEQYF
TRBV11-3	TRBJ2-5	CASSSRRQSETQYF
TRBV3-1/TRBV3-2	TRBJ2-7	CASTPRPGGVYEQYF
TRBV18	TRBJ2-4	CASSPPALAKNIQYF
TRBV27	TRBJ2-1	CASSTSTGGAPYNEQFF
TRBV28	TRBJ1-5	CASNLRGVGFKSNQPQHF
TRBV10-3	TRBJ2-5	CAISGSAQETQYF
TRBV7-2	TRBJ1-1	CASSSRDRTLNTEAFF
TRBV6-6	TRBJ1-2	CASSFGASDNYGYTF
TRBV5-1	TRBJ1-2	CASTGTGANYGYTF
TRBV5-5	TRBJ1-2	CASRGGVQFSGYTF